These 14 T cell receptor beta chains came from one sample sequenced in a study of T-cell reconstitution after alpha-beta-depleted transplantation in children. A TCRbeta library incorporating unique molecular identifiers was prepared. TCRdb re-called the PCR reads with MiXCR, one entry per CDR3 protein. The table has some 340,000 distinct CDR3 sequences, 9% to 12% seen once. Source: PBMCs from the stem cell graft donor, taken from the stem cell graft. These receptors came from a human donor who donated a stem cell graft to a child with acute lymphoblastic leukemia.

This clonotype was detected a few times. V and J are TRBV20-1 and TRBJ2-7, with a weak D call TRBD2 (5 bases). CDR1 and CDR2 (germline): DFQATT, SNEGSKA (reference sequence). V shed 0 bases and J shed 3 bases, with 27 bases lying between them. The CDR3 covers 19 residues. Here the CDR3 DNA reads TGCAGTGCTAGAGACCTCCGGGAAAGGTCTTCTTCCCCTTTCTACGAGCAGTACTTC. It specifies CSARDLRERSSSPFYEQYF.

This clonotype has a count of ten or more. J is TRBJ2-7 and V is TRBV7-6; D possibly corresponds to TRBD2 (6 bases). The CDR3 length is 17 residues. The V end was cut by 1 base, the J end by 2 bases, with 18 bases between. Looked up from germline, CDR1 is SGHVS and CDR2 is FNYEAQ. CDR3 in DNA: TGTGCCAGCAGCTTAGGATGGGGCGGAGGGGAGGCCTACGAGCAGTACTTC. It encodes CASSLGWGGGEAYEQYF.

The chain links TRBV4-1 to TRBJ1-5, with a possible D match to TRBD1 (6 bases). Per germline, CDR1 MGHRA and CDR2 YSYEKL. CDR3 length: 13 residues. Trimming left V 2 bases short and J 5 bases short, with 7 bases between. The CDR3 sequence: CASSQSGDQPQHF. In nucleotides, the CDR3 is TGCGCCAGCAGCCAATCAGGGGATCAGCCCCAGCATTTT.

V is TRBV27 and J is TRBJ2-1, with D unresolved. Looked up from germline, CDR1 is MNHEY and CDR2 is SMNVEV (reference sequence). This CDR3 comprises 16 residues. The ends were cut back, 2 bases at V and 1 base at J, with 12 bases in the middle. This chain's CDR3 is CASSLHGIGSYNEQFF. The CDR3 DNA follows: TGTGCCAGCAGTTTACATGGGATCGGATCCTACAATGAGCAGTTCTTC.

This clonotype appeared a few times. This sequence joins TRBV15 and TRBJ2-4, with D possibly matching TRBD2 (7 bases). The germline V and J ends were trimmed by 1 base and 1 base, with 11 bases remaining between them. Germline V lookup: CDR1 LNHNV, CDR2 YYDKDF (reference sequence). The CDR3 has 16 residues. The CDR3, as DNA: TGTGCCACCAGCAGAGTTGGGGGGGCCGCCAAAAACATTCAGTACTTC. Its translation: CATSRVGGAAKNIQYF.

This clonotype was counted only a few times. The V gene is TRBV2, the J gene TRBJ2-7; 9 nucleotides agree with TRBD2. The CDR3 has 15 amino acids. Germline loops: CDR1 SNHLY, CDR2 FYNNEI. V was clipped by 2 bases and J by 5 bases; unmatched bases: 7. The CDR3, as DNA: TGTGCCAGCAGTGAATGGCGGGAGGGCCCCCACGAGCAGTACTTC. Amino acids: CASSEWREGPHEQYF.

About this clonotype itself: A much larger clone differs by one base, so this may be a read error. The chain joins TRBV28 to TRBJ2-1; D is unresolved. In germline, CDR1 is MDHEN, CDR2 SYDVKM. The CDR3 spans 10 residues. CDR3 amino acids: CTSSTDEQFF. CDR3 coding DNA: TGTACCAGCAGTACCGATGAGCAGTTCTTC.

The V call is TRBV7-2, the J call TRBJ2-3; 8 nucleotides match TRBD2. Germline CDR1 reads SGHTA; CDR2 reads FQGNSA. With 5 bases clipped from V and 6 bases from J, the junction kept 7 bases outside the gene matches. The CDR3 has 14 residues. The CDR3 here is CASSLRTSRDTQYF. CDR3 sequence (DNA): TGTGCCAGCAGCCTCAGGACTAGCAGGGATACGCAGTATTTT.

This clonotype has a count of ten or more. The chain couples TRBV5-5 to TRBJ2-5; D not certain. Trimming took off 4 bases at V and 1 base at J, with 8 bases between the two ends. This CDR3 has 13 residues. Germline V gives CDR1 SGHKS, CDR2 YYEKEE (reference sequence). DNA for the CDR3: TGTGCCAGCAGCAGGGATCTCCAAGAGACCCAGTACTTC. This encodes CASSRDLQETQYF.

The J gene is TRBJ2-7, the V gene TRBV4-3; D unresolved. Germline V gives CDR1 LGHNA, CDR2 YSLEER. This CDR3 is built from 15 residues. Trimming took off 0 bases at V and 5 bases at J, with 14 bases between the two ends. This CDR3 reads CASSQDGSGNDEQYF. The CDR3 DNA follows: TGCGCCAGCAGCCAAGATGGCTCAGGTAACGACGAGCAGTACTTC.

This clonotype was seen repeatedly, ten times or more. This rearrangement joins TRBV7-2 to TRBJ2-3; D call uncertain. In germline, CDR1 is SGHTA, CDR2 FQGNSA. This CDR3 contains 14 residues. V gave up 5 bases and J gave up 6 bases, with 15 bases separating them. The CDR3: CASSDRNWADTQYF. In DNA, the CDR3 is TGTGCCAGCAGCGACCGAAACTGGGCGGATACGCAGTATTTT.

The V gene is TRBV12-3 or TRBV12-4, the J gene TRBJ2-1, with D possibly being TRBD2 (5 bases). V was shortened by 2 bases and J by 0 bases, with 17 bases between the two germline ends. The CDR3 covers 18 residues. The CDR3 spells CASSLFSLAWSSYNEQFF. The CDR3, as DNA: TGTGCCAGCAGTTTATTCTCCCTAGCCTGGAGCTCCTACAATGAGCAGTTCTTC.

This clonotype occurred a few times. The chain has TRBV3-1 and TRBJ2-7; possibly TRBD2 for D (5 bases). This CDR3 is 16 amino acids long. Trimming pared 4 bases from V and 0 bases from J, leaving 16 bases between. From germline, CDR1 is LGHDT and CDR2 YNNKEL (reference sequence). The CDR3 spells CASSPGFRGSSYEQYF. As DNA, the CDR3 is TGTGCCAGCAGCCCCGGGTTCCGGGGAAGCTCCTACGAGCAGTACTTC.

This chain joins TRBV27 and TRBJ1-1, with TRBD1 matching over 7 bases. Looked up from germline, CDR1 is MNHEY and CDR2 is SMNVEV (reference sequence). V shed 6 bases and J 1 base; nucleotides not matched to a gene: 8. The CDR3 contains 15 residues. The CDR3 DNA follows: TGTGCCAGCAGCTTCTCCCACAGGGGGAACACTGAAGCTTTCTTT. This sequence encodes CASSFSHRGNTEAFF.